The rows below give T cell receptor beta chains drawn from one sample of a study of blood T cell repertoires in COVID-19. Sequencing was performed with immunoSEQ multiplex PCR; in TCRdb, only in-frame clones are kept and a portion is missing. The data show approximately 130,000 clones, approximately 83% seen once. Sample: peripheral blood. The receptors originated from a woman in her forties or fifties who had recovered from COVID-19. CDR3s include the opening cysteine and the closing phenylalanine or tryptophan. Fields, in order: V gene, clone size, D gene, J gene, CDR3 protein, CDR3 DNA. D genes are given only for firm matches. Not every row has a clone size; where given, it reads once, few, many or a size class.

>TRBV7-3|.|TRBD1|TRBJ2-1
CASSQTGTGSSYNEQFF
TGTGCCAGCAGCCAGACCGGGACAGGGAGCTCCTACAATGAGCAGTTCTTC
>TRBV3-1/TRBV3-2|.|.|TRBJ1-2
CASSQDLAGELYGYTF
TGTGCCAGCAGCCAAGATTTGGCAGGGGAACTCTATGGCTACACCTTC
>TRBV7-6|.|TRBD1|TRBJ1-5
CASSLDRGHKESNQPQHF
TGTGCCAGCAGCTTAGACAGGGGGCATAAAGAAAGCAATCAGCCCCAGCATTTT
>TRBV3-1/TRBV3-2|once|.|TRBJ2-7
CASSQDWRSYEQYF
TGTGCCAGCAGCCAAGACTGGCGGTCCTACGAGCAGTACTTC
>TRBV20-1|.|.|TRBJ2-3
CSASGGNRRDTQYF
TGCAGTGCTAGTGGGGGCAATAGAAGGGATACGCAGTATTTT
>TRBV7-2|.|TRBD1|TRBJ2-5
CASSLNRGRETQYF
TGTGCCAGCAGCCTAAACAGGGGGCGAGAGACCCAGTACTTC
>TRBV6-5|.|.|TRBJ1-6
CASTPMTGANSPLHF
TGTGCCAGCACACCTATGACAGGAGCGAATTCACCCCTCCACTTT
>TRBV28|once|.|TRBJ1-5
CASSKQGYSNQPQHF
TGTGCCAGTAGTAAGCAGGGTTATAGCAATCAGCCCCAGCATTTT
>TRBV10-3|.|TRBD1|TRBJ2-7
CAISRDRGPRNEQYF
TGTGCCATCTCCCGGGACAGGGGGCCCAGGAACGAGCAGTACTTC
>TRBV21-1|.|.|TRBJ1-4
CASSKRLQGAGATNEKLFF
TGTGCCAGCAGCAAACGGCTGCAGGGGGCGGGCGCAACTAATGAAAAACTGTTTTTT
>TRBV15|once|TRBD1|TRBJ2-7
CATSTTLRGFGNEQYF
TGTGCCACCAGCACTACGCTCAGGGGGTTTGGCAACGAGCAGTACTTC
>TRBV18|.|.|TRBJ2-5
CASSARGSETQYF
TGTGCCAGCTCAGCCAGGGGATCGGAGACCCAGTACTTC
>TRBV5-1|.|.|TRBJ2-7
CASSLRLVDSTPVTRYEQYF
TGCGCCAGCAGCTTGAGGTTGGTGGACAGTACGCCGGTAACCCGATACGAGCAGTACTTC
>TRBV5-4|once|.|TRBJ2-7
CASSPDLGGTYEQYF
TGTGCCAGCAGCCCCGACCTTGGGGGGACCTACGAGCAGTACTTC
>TRBV19|.|TRBD1|TRBJ1-1
CASSRGLSLNTEAFF
TGTGCCAGTTCGAGGGGGCTGTCCCTGAACACTGAAGCTTTCTTT
>TRBV9|.|.|TRBJ1-2
CASSVSPDTLLGYGYTF
TGTGCCAGCAGCGTATCCCCCGACACCCTGTTAGGATATGGCTACACCTTC
>TRBV6-2/TRBV6-3|few|TRBD1|TRBJ2-5
CASSGTGLETQYF
TGTGCCAGCAGTGGGACAGGGTTAGAGACCCAGTACTTC
>TRBV5-1|.|TRBD1|TRBJ2-1
CASSLGTGRVNEQFF
TGCGCCAGCAGCTTAGGGACAGGGAGAGTCAATGAGCAGTTCTTC
>TRBV12-3/TRBV12-4|.|.|TRBJ1-3
CASRMTVIDTIYF
TGTGCCAGCAGAATGACAGTAATAGACACCATATATTTT
>TRBV5-4|.|TRBD2|TRBJ2-3
CASSKRDGNTDTQYF
TGTGCCAGCAGCAAGCGGGACGGTAACACAGATACGCAGTATTTT
>TRBV19|.|.|TRBJ2-2
CASSIRLDTGELFF
TGTGCCAGTAGTATTAGATTGGACACCGGGGAGCTGTTTTTT
>TRBV7-9|.|.|TRBJ2-2
CAELVTNTGELFF
TGTGCGGAACTAGTGACGAACACCGGGGAGCTGTTTTTT
>TRBV5-1|.|TRBD1|TRBJ1-2
CASSFTPIIRTGNYGYTF
TGCGCCAGCAGCTTTACACCTATTATACGGACAGGGAACTATGGCTACACCTTC
>TRBV2|.|TRBD1|TRBJ2-5
CASRGTGFGTQYF
TGTGCCAGCAGAGGGACAGGGTTTGGGACCCAGTACTTC
>TRBV5-5|.|TRBD1|TRBJ1-2
CASSLYLGRGTGDYGYTF
TGTGCCAGCAGCTTGTATCTAGGTAGGGGGACAGGGGACTATGGCTACACCTTC
>TRBV7-6|.|.|TRBJ2-7
CASSPPEIWGLNEQYF
TGTGCCAGCAGCCCCCCCGAGATATGGGGGCTCAACGAGCAGTACTTC
>TRBV7-2|once|TRBD2|TRBJ2-3
CASSSRAFLAGGTDTQYF
TGTGCCAGCAGCTCTAGGGCCTTTCTAGCGGGAGGGACAGATACGCAGTATTTT
>TRBV19|.|.|TRBJ1-4
CASLDVADEKLFF
TGTGCCAGCCTCGACGTAGCTGATGAAAAACTGTTTTTT
>TRBV30|.|.|TRBJ1-6
CAWRSTGDSPLHF
TGTGCCTGGAGATCGACAGGAGATTCACCCCTCCACTTT
>TRBV27|many|.|TRBJ1-2
CASSPRQATGYTF
TGTGCCAGCAGCCCAAGACAGGCCACTGGCTACACCTTC
>TRBV4-2|.|TRBD2|TRBJ2-1
CASSQSWYPAGGEQFF
TGTGCCAGCAGCCAATCTTGGTATCCGGCGGGAGGTGAGCAGTTCTTC
>TRBV5-1|many|TRBD2|TRBJ2-1
CASSLSRTSGTYEQFF
TGCGCCAGCAGCTTGAGCCGAACTAGCGGGACGTATGAGCAGTTCTTC
>TRBV6-5|.|.|TRBJ1-2
CASSPTGTNYGYTF
TGTGCCAGCAGCCCGACAGGTACTAACTATGGCTACACCTTC
>TRBV19|.|.|TRBJ1-3
CASSTDSYSGNTIYF
TGTGCCAGTAGTACCGACAGCTACTCTGGAAACACCATATATTTT
>TRBV18|.|TRBD1|TRBJ1-1
CASSPSTTGKATEAFF
TGTGCCAGCTCACCATCGACGACAGGGAAGGCCACTGAAGCTTTCTTT
>TRBV4-1|.|.|TRBJ2-7
CASSQFGGASGYEQYF
TGCGCCAGCAGCCAATTTGGGGGGGCTAGCGGCTACGAGCAGTACTTC
>TRBV5-1|.|TRBD1|TRBJ1-1
CASSSGQLMNTEAFF
TGCGCCAGCAGCTCGGGACAGCTCATGAACACTGAAGCTTTCTTT
>TRBV6-5|.|TRBD1|TRBJ1-4
CASSYSRGRNEKLFF
TGTGCCAGCAGTTACTCGAGGGGGCGGAATGAAAAACTGTTTTTT
>TRBV15|.|TRBD1|TRBJ1-4
CATSRQPRGANEKLFF
TGTGCCACCAGCAGACAACCCAGGGGGGCTAATGAAAAACTGTTTTTT
>TRBV5-1|many|.|TRBJ1-2
CASSLIEAGSNYGYTF
TGCGCCAGCAGCTTAATAGAGGCGGGAAGTAACTATGGCTACACCTTC
>TRBV3-1/TRBV3-2|.|TRBD2|TRBJ2-1
CASSQDRIGRANEQFF
TGTGCCAGCAGCCAAGATCGTATCGGGAGGGCCAATGAGCAGTTCTTC
>TRBV6-5|.|.|TRBJ2-2
CASRSAGELFF
TGTGCCAGCCGGTCGGCCGGGGAGCTGTTTTTT
>TRBV5-1|.|.|TRBJ2-5
CASRNLLEAPRETQYF
TGCGCCAGCAGAAACTTGCTAGAGGCCCCCCGAGAGACCCAGTACTTC
>TRBV30|.|.|TRBJ1-5
CAWSADTNQPQHF
TGTGCCTGGAGCGCGGACACTAATCAGCCCCAGCATTTT
>TRBV13|.|.|TRBJ2-7
CASSRTTADEQYF
TGTGCCAGCAGCCGCACGACCGCGGACGAGCAGTACTTC
>TRBV7-3|.|TRBD1|TRBJ2-1
CASSAGGSRPEQFF
TGTGCCAGCAGCGCAGGGGGCTCTAGGCCTGAGCAGTTCTTC
>TRBV5-1|.|.|TRBJ1-1
CASSPDGTAANTEAFF
TGCGCCAGCAGCCCTGACGGCACGGCGGCGAACACTGAAGCTTTCTTT
>TRBV11-2|.|TRBD1|TRBJ1-3
CASSVYRGSGNTIYF
TGTGCCAGCAGCGTATACAGGGGTTCTGGAAACACCATATATTTT
>TRBV6-1|.|.|TRBJ2-7
CASRGVTYEQYF
TGTGCCAGCAGAGGGGTAACCTACGAGCAGTACTTC
>TRBV18|.|TRBD1|TRBJ1-1
CASSEDRGAEAFF
TGTGCCAGCTCAGAAGACAGGGGCGCTGAAGCTTTCTTT
>TRBV19|.|.|TRBJ2-1
CASSPGTLSYNEQFF
TGTGCCAGTAGTCCCGGGACTCTCTCCTACAATGAGCAGTTCTTC
>TRBV6-1|.|.|TRBJ1-6
CASSEFLSSYNSPLHF
TGTGCCAGCAGTGAATTTCTGAGCTCCTATAATTCACCCCTCCACTTT
>TRBV30|.|.|TRBJ2-3
CAWSPSGLLRDTQYF
TGTGCCTGGAGCCCATCGGGACTTCTAAGGGATACGCAGTATTTT
>TRBV12-5|few|.|TRBJ1-3
CASGLARSTGAGNTIYF
TGTGCTAGTGGTTTGGCTAGATCCACGGGGGCTGGAAACACCATATATTTT
>TRBV7-3|.|.|TRBJ2-2
CASSLVGTSNAGELFF
TGTGCCAGCAGCTTAGTTGGGACTTCGAACGCCGGGGAGCTGTTTTTT
>TRBV19|.|TRBD2|TRBJ2-7
CASGRDGSSYEQYF
TGTGCCAGTGGGAGGGACGGAAGCTCCTACGAGCAGTACTTC
>TRBV15|.|TRBD2|TRBJ2-1
CATSVRTSGHNEQFF
TGTGCCACCAGCGTTCGGACTAGCGGCCACAATGAGCAGTTCTTC
>TRBV29-1|many|.|TRBJ1-2
CSVDVLGPNGYTF
TGCAGCGTGGACGTACTAGGACCAAATGGCTACACCTTC
>TRBV7-2|.|.|TRBJ1-1
CASSSQGLRAFF
TGTGCCAGCAGCTCACAGGGCCTACGGGCTTTCTTT
>TRBV6-6|.|TRBD2|TRBJ2-7
CASSWNLAGSISEQYF
TGTGCCAGCAGTTGGAATCTAGCGGGATCTATCAGCGAGCAGTACTTC